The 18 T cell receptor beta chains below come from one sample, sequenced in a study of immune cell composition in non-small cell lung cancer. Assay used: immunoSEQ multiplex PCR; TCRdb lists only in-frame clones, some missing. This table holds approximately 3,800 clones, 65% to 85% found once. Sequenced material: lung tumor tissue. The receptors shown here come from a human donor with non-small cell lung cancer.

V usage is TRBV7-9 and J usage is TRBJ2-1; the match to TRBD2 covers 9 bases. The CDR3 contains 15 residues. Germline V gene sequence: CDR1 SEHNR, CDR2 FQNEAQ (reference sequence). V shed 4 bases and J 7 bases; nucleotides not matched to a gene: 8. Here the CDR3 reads CASSSLRGGRNEQFF. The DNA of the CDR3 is TGTGCCAGCAGCTCATTGCGGGGGGGCCGGAATGAGCAGTTCTTC.

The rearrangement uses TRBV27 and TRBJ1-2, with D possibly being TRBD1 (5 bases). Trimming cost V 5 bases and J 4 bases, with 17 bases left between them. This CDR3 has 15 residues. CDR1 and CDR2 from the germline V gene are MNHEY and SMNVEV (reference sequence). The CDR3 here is CASSPFPQEPYGYTF. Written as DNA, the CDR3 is TGTGCCAGCAGTCCATTCCCACAGGAACCCTATGGCTACACCTTC.

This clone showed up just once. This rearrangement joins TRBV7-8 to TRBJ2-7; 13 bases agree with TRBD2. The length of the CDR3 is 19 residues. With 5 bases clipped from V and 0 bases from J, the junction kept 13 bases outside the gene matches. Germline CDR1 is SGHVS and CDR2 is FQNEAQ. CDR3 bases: TGTGCCAGCAGCCGCGTCATTGGACTAGCGGGGGCTAGCTCCTACGAGCAGTACTTC. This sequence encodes CASSRVIGLAGASSYEQYF. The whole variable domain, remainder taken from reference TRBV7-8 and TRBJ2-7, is GAGVSQSPRYKVAKRGQDVALRCDPISGHVSLFWYQQALGQGPEFLTYFQNEAQLDKSGLPSDRFFAERPEGSVSTLKIQRTQQEDSAVYLCASSRVIGLAGASSYEQYFGPGTRLTVT.

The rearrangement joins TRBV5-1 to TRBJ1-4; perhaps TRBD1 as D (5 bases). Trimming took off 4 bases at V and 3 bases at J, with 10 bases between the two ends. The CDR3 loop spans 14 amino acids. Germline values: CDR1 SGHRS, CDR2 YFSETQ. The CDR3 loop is CASSRQSPNEKLFF. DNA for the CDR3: TGCGCCAGCAGCCGACAGTCGCCTAATGAAAAACTGTTTTTT.

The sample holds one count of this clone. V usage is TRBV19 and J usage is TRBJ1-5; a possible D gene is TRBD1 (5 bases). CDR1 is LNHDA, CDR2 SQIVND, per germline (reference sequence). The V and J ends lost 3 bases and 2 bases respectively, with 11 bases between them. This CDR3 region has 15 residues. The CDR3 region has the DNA TGTGCCAGTAGTATGGAAGGGGCTGGCAATCAGCCCCAGCATTTT. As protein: CASSMEGAGNQPQHF. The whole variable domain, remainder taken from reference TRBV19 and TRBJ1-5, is DGGITQSPKYLFRKEGQNVTLSCEQNLNHDAMYWYRQDPGQGLRLIYYSQIVNDFQKGDIAEGYSVSREKKESFPLTVTSAQKNPTAFYLCASSMEGAGNQPQHFGDGTRLSIL.

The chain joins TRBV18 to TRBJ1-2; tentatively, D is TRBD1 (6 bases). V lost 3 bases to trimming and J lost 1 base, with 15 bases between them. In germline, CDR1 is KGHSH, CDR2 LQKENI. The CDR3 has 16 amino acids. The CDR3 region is CASSPGGGANNYGYTF. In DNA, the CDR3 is TGTGCCAGCTCACCGGGAGGGGGAGCGAATAACTATGGCTACACCTTC.

The chain's CDR3 is CASNPEDRTGELFF. CDR3 DNA: TGTGCCAGCAATCCTGAGGACAGAACCGGGGAGCTGTTTTTT. The chain uses TRBV9 and TRBJ2-2, with D possibly being TRBD1 (6 bases). This CDR3 region has 14 residues. CDR1 is SGDLS and CDR2 is YYNGEE in the germline V gene. The V end lost 6 bases, the J end lost 5 bases, and 14 bases lay between the germline ends. Using reference TRBV9 and TRBJ2-2 for the parts outside the CDR3, the full variable domain is DSGVTQTPKHLITATGQRVTLRCSPRSGDLSVYWYQQSLDQGLQFLIQYYNGEERAKGNILERFSAQQFPDLHSELNLSSLELGDSALYFCASNPEDRTGELFFGEGSRLTVL.

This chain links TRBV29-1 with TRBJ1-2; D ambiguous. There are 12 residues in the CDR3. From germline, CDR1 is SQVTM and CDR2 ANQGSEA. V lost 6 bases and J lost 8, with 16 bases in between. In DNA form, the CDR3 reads TGCAGCGTGGAGGGCGAAGATGGAGGCTACACCTTC. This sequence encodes CSVEGEDGGYTF.

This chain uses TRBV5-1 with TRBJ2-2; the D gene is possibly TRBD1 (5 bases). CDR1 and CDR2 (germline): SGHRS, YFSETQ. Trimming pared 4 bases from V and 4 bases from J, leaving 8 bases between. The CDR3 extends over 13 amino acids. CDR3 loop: CASSKDSTGELFF. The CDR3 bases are TGCGCCAGCAGCAAAGACAGCACCGGGGAGCTGTTTTTT. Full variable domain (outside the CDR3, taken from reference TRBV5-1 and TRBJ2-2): KAGVTQTPRYLIKTRGQQVTLSCSPISGHRSVSWYQQTPGQGLQFLFEYFSETQRNKGNFPGRFSGRQFSNSRSEMNVSTLELGDSALYLCASSKDSTGELFFGEGSRLTVL.

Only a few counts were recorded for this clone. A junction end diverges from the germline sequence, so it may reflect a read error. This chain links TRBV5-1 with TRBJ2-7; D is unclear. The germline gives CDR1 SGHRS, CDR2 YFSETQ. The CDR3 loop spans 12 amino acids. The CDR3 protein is CASSLPSHEQYF. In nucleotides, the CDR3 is TGCGCCAGCAGCCTTCCCTCCCACGAGCAGTACTTC.

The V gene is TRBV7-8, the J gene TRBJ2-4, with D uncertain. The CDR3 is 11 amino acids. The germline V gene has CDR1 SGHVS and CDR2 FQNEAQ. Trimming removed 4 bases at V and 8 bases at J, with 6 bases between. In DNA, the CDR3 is TGTGCCAGCAGCTCATCATACATTCAGTACTTC. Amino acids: CASSSSYIQYF.

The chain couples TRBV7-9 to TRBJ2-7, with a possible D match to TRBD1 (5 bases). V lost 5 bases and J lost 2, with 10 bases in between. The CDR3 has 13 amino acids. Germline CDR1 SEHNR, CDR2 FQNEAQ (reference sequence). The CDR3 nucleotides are TGTGCCAGCAGCGTAGACAGCACCTACGAGCAGTACTTC. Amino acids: CASSVDSTYEQYF.

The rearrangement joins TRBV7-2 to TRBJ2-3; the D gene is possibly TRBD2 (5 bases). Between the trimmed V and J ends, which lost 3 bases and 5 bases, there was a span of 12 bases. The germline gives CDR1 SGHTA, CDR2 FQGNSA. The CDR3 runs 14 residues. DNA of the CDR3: TGTGCCAGCAGCTTGGTGGAGGCAGGAGATACGCAGTATTTT. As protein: CASSLVEAGDTQYF.

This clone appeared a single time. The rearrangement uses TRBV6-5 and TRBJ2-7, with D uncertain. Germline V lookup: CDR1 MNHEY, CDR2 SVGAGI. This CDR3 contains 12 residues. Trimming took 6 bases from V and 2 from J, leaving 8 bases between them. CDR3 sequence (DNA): TGTGCCAGCAGCCCCACGGCCTACGAGCAGTACTTC. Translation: CASSPTAYEQYF.

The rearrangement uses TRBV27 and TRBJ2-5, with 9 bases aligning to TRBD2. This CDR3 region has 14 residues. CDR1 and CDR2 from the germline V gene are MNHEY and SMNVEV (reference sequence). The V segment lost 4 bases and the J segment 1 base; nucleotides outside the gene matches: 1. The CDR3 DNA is TGTGCCAGCAGTTCGGGACTAGCCCAAGAGACCCAGTACTTC. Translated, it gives CASSSGLAQETQYF.

The CDR3 here is CASSSSGTGGNGELFF. The CDR3 nucleotides read TGTGCCAGCAGCTCGTCCGGGACAGGGGGTAACGGGGAGCTGTTTTTT. This chain links TRBV11-3 with TRBJ2-2; TRBD1 matches at 11 bases. The germline V gene encodes CDR1 SGHNT and CDR2 YENEEA. The trim removed 4 bases at V and 7 bases at J, leaving 8 bases unmatched. The CDR3 extends over 16 amino acids.

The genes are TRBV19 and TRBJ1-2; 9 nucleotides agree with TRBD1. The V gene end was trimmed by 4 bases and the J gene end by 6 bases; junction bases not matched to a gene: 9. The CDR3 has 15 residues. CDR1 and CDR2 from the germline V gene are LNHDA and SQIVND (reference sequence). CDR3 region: CASSTGQGSLDGYTF. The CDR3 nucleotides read TGTGCCAGTAGTACCGGACAGGGGTCGTTGGATGGCTACACCTTC.

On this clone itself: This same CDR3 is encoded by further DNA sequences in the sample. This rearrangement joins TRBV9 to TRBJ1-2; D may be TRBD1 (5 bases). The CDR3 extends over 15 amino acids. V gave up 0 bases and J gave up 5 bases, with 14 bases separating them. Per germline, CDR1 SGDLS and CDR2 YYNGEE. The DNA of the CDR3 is TGTGCCAGCAGCGTAGATGGAGGGGATCGGTATGGCTACACCTTC. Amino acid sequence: CASSVDGGDRYGYTF.